The text below deals with one TCR beta chain. Germline-derived CDR1 and CDR2 are SGDLS and YYNGEE. The CDR3 is 15 amino acids. The germline V and J ends were trimmed by 1 base and 1 base, with 9 bases remaining between them. The authors' processing: Reference gene primers were amplified, and this amplification served to estimate nucleated cell counts. Clones were sequenced by immunoSEQ multiplex PCR, and TCRdb holds only the in-frame ones, with some missing. The V and J calls and clone size were taken over from that table, and D and trimming were inferred from the DNA. The table has a few hundred thousand clones, more than 80% seen once. Patients at the Seattle site were enrolled during active infection and followed longitudinally. The sample originates from a study of blood T cell repertoires in COVID-19. Study-wide context: Sites in the United States, Italy and Spain provided acute and convalescent COVID-19 samples. The cDNA or gDNA used as material had been derived from T cells, B-cell-depleted T cells, or PBMCs.

This receptor was identified in a woman in her forties or fifties with COVID-19, enrolled during active disease. The specimen was peripheral blood. The J gene is TRBJ2-1, the V gene TRBV9; D is possibly TRBD2 (6 bases). Here the CDR3 DNA reads TGTGCCAGCAGCGTAACGGGAGATTCCTACAATGAGCAGTTCTTC. It codes for CASSVTGDSYNEQFF.